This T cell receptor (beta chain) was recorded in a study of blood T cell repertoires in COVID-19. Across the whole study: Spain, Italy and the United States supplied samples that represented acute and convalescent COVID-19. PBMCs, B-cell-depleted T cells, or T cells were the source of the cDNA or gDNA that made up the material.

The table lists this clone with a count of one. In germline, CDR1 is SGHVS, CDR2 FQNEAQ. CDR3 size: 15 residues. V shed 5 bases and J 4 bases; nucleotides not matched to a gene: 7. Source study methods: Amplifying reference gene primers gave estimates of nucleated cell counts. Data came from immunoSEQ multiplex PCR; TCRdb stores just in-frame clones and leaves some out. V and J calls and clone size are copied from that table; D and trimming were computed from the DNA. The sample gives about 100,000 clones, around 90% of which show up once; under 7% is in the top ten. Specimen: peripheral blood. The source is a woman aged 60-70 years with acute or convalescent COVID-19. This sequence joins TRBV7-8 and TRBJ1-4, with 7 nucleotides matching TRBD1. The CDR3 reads CASSTRGPFNEKLFF. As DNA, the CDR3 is TGTGCCAGCAGCACGAGGGGGCCCTTTAATGAAAAACTGTTTTTT.